This is a list of T cell receptor beta chains from one sample in a study of shared clonotypes between healthy human individuals. Only in-frame clones appear in the TCRdb table, and some are missing; sequencing was by immunoSEQ multiplex PCR. This repertoire shows under 2,000,000 clones, approximately 95% found once; its top ten account for 1% to 1.5%. Material: naive CD8+ T cells sorted from blood. The receptors were gathered from a man aged 18 to 30 in good health. The CDR3 runs from the conserved cysteine through the conserved F or W. A D gene is named only where the DNA matches it firmly. Expanded clones are given a class, and other clones once, few, many or no size at all.

v_gene: TRBV9; abundance: .; d_gene: TRBD1; j_gene: TRBJ2-7; CDR3aa: CASSPTADRGQSYEQYF; CDR3nt: TGTGCCAGCAGCCCAACCGCCGACAGGGGGCAGTCCTACGAGCAGTACTTC
v_gene: TRBV29-1; abundance: few; d_gene: TRBD1; j_gene: TRBJ1-1; CDR3aa: CSVVGQGGEAFF; CDR3nt: TGCAGCGTGGTGGGACAGGGGGGTGAAGCTTTCTTT
v_gene: TRBV19; abundance: .; d_gene: .; j_gene: TRBJ2-7; CDR3aa: CASSIFKGGSYEQYF; CDR3nt: TGTGCCAGTAGTATTTTTAAGGGGGGCTCCTACGAGCAGTACTTC
v_gene: TRBV7-9; abundance: .; d_gene: .; j_gene: TRBJ2-3; CDR3aa: CASSLPGYADTQYF; CDR3nt: TGTGCCAGCAGCTTACCGGGATACGCAGATACGCAGTATTTT
v_gene: TRBV6-1; abundance: .; d_gene: TRBD1; j_gene: TRBJ2-7; CDR3aa: CASNHRGSHEQYF; CDR3nt: TGTGCCAGCAATCACAGGGGGTCCCACGAGCAGTACTTC
v_gene: TRBV30; abundance: .; d_gene: .; j_gene: TRBJ1-1; CDR3aa: CAWSYGGTEAFF; CDR3nt: TGTGCCTGGAGTTACGGGGGCACTGAAGCTTTCTTT
v_gene: TRBV19; abundance: .; d_gene: TRBD2; j_gene: TRBJ2-5; CDR3aa: CASSTTSAETQYF; CDR3nt: TGTGCCAGTAGTACCACTAGCGCGGAGACCCAGTACTTC
v_gene: TRBV7-6; abundance: .; d_gene: .; j_gene: TRBJ2-7; CDR3aa: CASSSGRFVDEQYF; CDR3nt: TGTGCCAGCAGCTCGGGGCGCTTCGTCGACGAGCAGTACTTC
v_gene: TRBV11-1; abundance: .; d_gene: .; j_gene: TRBJ2-5; CDR3aa: CASSLAYQETQYF; CDR3nt: TGTGCCAGCAGCTTAGCGTACCAAGAGACCCAGTACTTC
v_gene: TRBV6-1; abundance: .; d_gene: .; j_gene: TRBJ2-7; CDR3aa: CASSEGDLTYEQYF; CDR3nt: TGTGCCAGCAGTGAAGGGGACCTAACCTACGAGCAGTACTTC
v_gene: TRBV9; abundance: .; d_gene: .; j_gene: TRBJ2-3; CDR3aa: CASSVGGAQDTQYF; CDR3nt: TGTGCCAGCAGCGTAGGAGGAGCACAAGATACGCAGTATTTT
v_gene: TRBV7-9; abundance: .; d_gene: .; j_gene: TRBJ2-7; CDR3aa: CASSPIRESYEQYF; CDR3nt: TGTGCCAGCAGCCCTATCCGGGAATCCTACGAGCAGTACTTC
v_gene: TRBV6-5; abundance: .; d_gene: TRBD2; j_gene: TRBJ2-1; CDR3aa: CASSYSRTSDEQFF; CDR3nt: TGTGCCAGCAGTTACTCGCGAACTAGCGATGAGCAGTTCTTC
v_gene: TRBV6-5; abundance: .; d_gene: .; j_gene: TRBJ1-4; CDR3aa: CASTPEPNEKLFF; CDR3nt: TGTGCCAGCACCCCGGAGCCTAATGAAAAACTGTTTTTT
v_gene: TRBV4-1; abundance: .; d_gene: .; j_gene: TRBJ2-3; CDR3aa: CASSQDTLIDLLMDTQYF; CDR3nt: TGCGCCAGCAGCCAAGATACACTTATCGACCTGTTAATGGATACGCAGTATTTT
v_gene: TRBV6-6; abundance: once; d_gene: TRBD2; j_gene: TRBJ2-3; CDR3aa: CASSTGLAGDTQYF; CDR3nt: TGTGCCAGCAGTACAGGACTAGCGGGGGATACGCAGTATTTT
v_gene: TRBV21-1; abundance: .; d_gene: .; j_gene: TRBJ2-6; CDR3aa: CASSSHGFWREIARANVLTF; CDR3nt: TGTGCCAGCAGCTCTCATGGGTTTTGGCGGGAGATTGCAAGGGCCAACGTCCTGACTTTC
v_gene: TRBV9; abundance: .; d_gene: .; j_gene: TRBJ2-3; CDR3aa: CASSSTVLAATDTQYF; CDR3nt: TGTGCCAGCAGCTCGACGGTACTAGCAGCCACAGATACGCAGTATTTT
v_gene: TRBV13; abundance: once; d_gene: TRBD1; j_gene: TRBJ2-7; CDR3aa: CASSLGGQGAYEQYF; CDR3nt: TGTGCCAGCAGCTTAGGAGGCCAGGGGGCGTACGAGCAGTACTTC
v_gene: TRBV27; abundance: once; d_gene: .; j_gene: TRBJ1-4; CDR3aa: CASSLAGGPNEKLFF; CDR3nt: TGTGCCAGCAGTTTAGCTGGGGGTCCTAATGAAAAACTGTTTTTT
v_gene: TRBV28; abundance: .; d_gene: TRBD1; j_gene: TRBJ1-4; CDR3aa: CASSPSGQLNEKLFF; CDR3nt: TGTGCCAGCAGTCCGTCGGGACAGCTAAATGAAAAACTGTTTTTT
v_gene: TRBV27; abundance: once; d_gene: .; j_gene: TRBJ2-7; CDR3aa: CASSLSRRYEQYF; CDR3nt: TGTGCCAGCAGTTTAAGTAGGCGGTACGAGCAGTACTTC
v_gene: TRBV7-2; abundance: .; d_gene: TRBD1; j_gene: TRBJ2-7; CDR3aa: CASSLVGGPWDEQYF; CDR3nt: TGTGCCAGCAGCTTAGTAGGGGGCCCCTGGGACGAGCAGTACTTC
v_gene: TRBV5-1; abundance: .; d_gene: TRBD1; j_gene: TRBJ2-3; CDR3aa: CASSSGQGGSTDTQYF; CDR3nt: TGCGCCAGCAGCTCGGGACAGGGGGGTAGCACAGATACGCAGTATTTT
v_gene: TRBV13; abundance: .; d_gene: .; j_gene: TRBJ1-4; CDR3aa: CASSAGFSNEKLFF; CDR3nt: TGTGCCAGCAGCGCTGGGTTTTCTAATGAAAAACTGTTTTTT
v_gene: TRBV14; abundance: once; d_gene: .; j_gene: TRBJ1-2; CDR3aa: CASSPGVNYGYTF; CDR3nt: TGTGCCAGCAGCCCAGGGGTGAACTATGGCTACACCTTC
v_gene: TRBV4-1; abundance: .; d_gene: TRBD1; j_gene: TRBJ2-7; CDR3aa: CASSLPGTGDYEQYF; CDR3nt: TGCGCCAGCAGCCTTCCTGGGACAGGGGACTACGAGCAGTACTTC
v_gene: TRBV6-4; abundance: .; d_gene: .; j_gene: TRBJ2-5; CDR3aa: CASSMHQETQYF; CDR3nt: TGTGCCAGCAGTATGCACCAAGAGACCCAGTACTTC